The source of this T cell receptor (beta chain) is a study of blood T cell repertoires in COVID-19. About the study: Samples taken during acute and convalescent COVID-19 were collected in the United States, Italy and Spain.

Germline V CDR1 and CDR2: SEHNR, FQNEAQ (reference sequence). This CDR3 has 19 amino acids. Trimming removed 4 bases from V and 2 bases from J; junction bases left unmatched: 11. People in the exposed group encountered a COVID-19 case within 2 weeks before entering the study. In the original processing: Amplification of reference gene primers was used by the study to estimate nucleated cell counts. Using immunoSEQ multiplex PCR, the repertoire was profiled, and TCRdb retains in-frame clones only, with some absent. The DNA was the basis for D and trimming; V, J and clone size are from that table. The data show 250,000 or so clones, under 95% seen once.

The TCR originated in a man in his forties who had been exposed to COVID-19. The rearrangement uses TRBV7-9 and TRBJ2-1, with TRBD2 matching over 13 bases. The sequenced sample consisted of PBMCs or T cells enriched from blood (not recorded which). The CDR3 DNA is TGTGCCAGCAGCTACCTCTGGACTAGCGGGAGTAGCGCCTACAATGAGCAGTTCTTC. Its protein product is CASSYLWTSGSSAYNEQFF.